This T cell receptor (beta chain) was recovered during a study of T cells after yellow fever vaccination. The overall study: Preparation used SMART-Seq v4 Ultra Low Input for the low-cell-number fractions.

V was clipped by 5 bases and J by 3 bases, with 13 bases between them. The germline gives CDR1 SGHVS, CDR2 FNYEAQ. This CDR3 is 14 amino acids long. General observations from the study: Researchers report a weaker secondary response that nonetheless peaked faster, day 5 versus 15. Abundant clonotypes (contaminants from the bulk population) could be present in FACS-sorted repertoires. Some clonotypes, a small share, were shared between CD4 and CD8 compartments.

About this clonotype itself: Its antigen is not known.

TCRdb processed the 5' RACE reads anew with MiXCR; each CDR3 protein has one entry. The data show about 300,000 distinct CDR3 sequences, roughly 4% seen once. This chain uses TRBV7-6 with TRBJ2-5, with D hard to call. This TCR derives from a man aged 18 to 29 who received the YFV17D yellow fever vaccine. The input for sequencing was PBMCs, taken 5 days after the yellow fever booster vaccination. CDR3 sequence (DNA): TGTGCCAGCAGCCATTATACCACTAAAGAGACCCAGTACTTC. Amino acids: CASSHYTTKETQYF.